This T cell receptor (beta chain) appears in the sequencing data of a study of T cell changes during pregnancy in multiple sclerosis. Assay: immunoSEQ multiplex PCR; the TCRdb copy retains only in-frame clones and omits some. Among 35,000 to 50,000 clones listed, about 89% were seen once. There are 14 residues in the CDR3. V lost 3 bases, J lost 1 base, and 12 bases lay in between. In germline, CDR1 is SQVTM, CDR2 ANQGSEA. The chain is built from TRBV29-1 and TRBJ1-1; tentatively, D is TRBD1 (6 bases). The material sequenced was CD4+ T cells from peripheral blood mononuclear cells, taken after pregnancy. This clonotype was obtained from a female donor with multiple sclerosis, enrolled in a pregnancy study. CDR3 sequence: CSVDRGAGNTEAFF. Written as DNA, the CDR3 is TGCAGCGTTGACCGGGGGGCGGGGAACACTGAAGCTTTCTTT.